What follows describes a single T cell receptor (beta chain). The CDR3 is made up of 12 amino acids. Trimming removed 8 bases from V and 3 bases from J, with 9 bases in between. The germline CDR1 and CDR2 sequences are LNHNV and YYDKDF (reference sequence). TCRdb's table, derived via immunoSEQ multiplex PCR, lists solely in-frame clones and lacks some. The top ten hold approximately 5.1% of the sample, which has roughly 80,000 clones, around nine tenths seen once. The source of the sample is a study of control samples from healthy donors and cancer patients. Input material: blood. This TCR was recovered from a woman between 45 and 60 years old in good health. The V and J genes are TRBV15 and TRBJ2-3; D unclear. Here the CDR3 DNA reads TGTGCCACCGGCGTCCGGACAGATACGCAGTATTTT. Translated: CATGVRTDTQYF.